The text below deals with one T cell receptor beta chain. TCRdb passed the 5' RACE reads through MiXCR, listing each CDR3 protein once. The profile shows around 550,000 distinct CDR3 sequences, nearly 15% of them singletons. This specimen belongs to a study of identical twins. V gave up 1 base and J gave up 16 bases, with 11 bases separating them. This CDR3 is 11 amino acids long. In addition, the sample was reused for a study of yellow fever vaccine responses in identical twins.

Sequencing was performed on CD4+ T cells sorted from blood. The receptor's source is a woman in her late teens or twenties in good health. The rearrangement uses TRBV12-3 or TRBV12-4 and TRBJ1-3; no clear D. In DNA, the CDR3 is TGTGCCAGCAGTTTAGGGACGGACCCGTATTTT. Its translation: CASSLGTDPYF.